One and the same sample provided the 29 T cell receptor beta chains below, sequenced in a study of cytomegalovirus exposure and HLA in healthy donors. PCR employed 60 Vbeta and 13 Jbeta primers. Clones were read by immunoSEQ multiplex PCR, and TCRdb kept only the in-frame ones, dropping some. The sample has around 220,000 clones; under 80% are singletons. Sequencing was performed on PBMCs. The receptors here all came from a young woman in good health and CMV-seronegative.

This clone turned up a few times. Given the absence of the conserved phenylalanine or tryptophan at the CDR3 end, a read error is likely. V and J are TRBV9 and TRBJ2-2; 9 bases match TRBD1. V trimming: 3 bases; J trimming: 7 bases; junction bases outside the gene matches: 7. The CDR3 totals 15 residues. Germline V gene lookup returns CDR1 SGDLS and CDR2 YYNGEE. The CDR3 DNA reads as TGTGCCAGCAGCGCCGACAGGGGGGGTTACGGGGAGCTGTTTTTG. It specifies CASSADRGGYGELFL.

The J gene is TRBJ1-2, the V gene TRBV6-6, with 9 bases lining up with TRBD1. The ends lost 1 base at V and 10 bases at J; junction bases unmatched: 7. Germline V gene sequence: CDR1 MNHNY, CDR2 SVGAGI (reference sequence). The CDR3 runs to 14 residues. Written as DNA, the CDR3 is TGTGCCAGCAGTTACTATCCGGGACAGGGCACCTACACCTTC. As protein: CASSYYPGQGTYTF.

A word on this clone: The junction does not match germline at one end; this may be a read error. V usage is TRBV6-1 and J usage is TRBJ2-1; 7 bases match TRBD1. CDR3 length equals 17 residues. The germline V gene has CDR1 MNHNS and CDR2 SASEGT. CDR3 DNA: TGTGTCAGCAGTGCCCGCGGACAGGCGATTTCCTACAATGAGCAGTTCTTC. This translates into CVSSARGQAISYNEQFF.

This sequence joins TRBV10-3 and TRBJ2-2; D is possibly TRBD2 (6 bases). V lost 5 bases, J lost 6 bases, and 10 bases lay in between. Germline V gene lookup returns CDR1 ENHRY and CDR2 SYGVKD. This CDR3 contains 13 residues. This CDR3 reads CAISPGLSGELFF. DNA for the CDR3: TGTGCCATCAGTCCCGGACTATCCGGGGAGCTGTTTTTT.

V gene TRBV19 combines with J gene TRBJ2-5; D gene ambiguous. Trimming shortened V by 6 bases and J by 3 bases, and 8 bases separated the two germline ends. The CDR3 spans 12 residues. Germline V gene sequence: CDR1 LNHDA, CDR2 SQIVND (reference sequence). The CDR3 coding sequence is TGTGCCAGTAGCCCCACAGAAGAGACCCAGTACTTC. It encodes CASSPTEETQYF.

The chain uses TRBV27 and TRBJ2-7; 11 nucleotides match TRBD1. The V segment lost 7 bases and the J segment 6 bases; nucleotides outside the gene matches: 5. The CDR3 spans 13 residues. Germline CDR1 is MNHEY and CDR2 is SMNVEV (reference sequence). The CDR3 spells CASTWTGGGEQYF. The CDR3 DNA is TGTGCCAGCACTTGGACAGGGGGCGGCGAGCAGTACTTC.

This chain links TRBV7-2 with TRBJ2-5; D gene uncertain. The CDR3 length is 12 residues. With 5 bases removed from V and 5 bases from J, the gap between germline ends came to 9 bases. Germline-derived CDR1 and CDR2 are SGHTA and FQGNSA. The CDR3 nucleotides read TGTGCCAGCAGCCTTTTAGAGGAGACCCAGTACTTC. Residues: CASSLLEETQYF. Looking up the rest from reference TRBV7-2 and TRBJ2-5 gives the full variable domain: GAGVSQSPSNKVTEKGKDVELRCDPISGHTALYWYRQSLGQGLEFLIYFQGNSAPDKSGLPSDRFSAERTGGSVSTLTIQRTQQEDSAVYLCASSLLEETQYFGPGTRLLVL.

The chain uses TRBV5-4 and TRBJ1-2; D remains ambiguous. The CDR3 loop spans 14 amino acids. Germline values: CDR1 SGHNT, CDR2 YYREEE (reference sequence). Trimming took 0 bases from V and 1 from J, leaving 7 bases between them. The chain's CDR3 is CASSLGGFNYGYTF. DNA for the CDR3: TGTGCCAGCAGCTTGGGAGGGTTTAACTATGGCTACACCTTC.

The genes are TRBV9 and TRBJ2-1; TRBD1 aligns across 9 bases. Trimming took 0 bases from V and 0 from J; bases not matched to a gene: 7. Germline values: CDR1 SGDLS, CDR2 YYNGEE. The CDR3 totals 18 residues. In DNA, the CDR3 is TGTGCCAGCAGCGTAGTGGGAGGGGGACAGGGCTCCTACAATGAGCAGTTCTTC. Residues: CASSVVGGGQGSYNEQFF.

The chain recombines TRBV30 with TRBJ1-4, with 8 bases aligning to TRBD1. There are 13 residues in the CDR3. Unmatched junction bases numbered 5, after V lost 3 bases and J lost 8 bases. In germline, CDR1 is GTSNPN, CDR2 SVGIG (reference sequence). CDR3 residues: CAWSPGGTEKLFF. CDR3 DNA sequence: TGTGCCTGGAGCCCAGGGGGCACCGAAAAACTGTTTTTT. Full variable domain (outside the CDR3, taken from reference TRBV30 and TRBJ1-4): SQTIHQWPATLVQPVGSPLSLECTVEGTSNPNLYWYRQAAGRGLQLLFYSVGIGQISSEVPQNLSASRPQDRQFILSSKKLLLSDSGFYLCAWSPGGTEKLFFGSGTQLSVL.

This chain's CDR3 is CASSYSEGNTIYF. The CDR3 coding sequence is TGTGCCAGCAGTTACTCGGAGGGAAACACCATATATTTT. J is TRBJ1-3 and V is TRBV6-5; unclear D gene. V lost 0 bases, J lost 4 bases, and 4 bases lay in between. CDR1 and CDR2 from the germline V gene are MNHEY and SVGAGI. There are 13 residues in the CDR3.

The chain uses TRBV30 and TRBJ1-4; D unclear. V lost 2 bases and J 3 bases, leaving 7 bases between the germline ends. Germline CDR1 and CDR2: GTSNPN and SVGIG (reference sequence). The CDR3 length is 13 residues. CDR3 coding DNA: TGTGCCTGGAGTCGCAACTCTAATGAAAAACTGTTTTTT. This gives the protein CAWSRNSNEKLFF.

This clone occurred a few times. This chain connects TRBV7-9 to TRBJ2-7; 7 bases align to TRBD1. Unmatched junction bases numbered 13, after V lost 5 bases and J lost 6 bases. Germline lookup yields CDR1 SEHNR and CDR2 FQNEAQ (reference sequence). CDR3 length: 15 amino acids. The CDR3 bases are TGTGCCAGCAGCCTCGGGACAGCTCGAAAGGGCGAGCAGTACTTC. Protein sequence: CASSLGTARKGEQYF.

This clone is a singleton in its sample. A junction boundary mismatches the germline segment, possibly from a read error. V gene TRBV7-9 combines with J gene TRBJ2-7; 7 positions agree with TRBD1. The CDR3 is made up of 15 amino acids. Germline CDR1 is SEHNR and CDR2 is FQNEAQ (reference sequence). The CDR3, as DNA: TGTTCCAGCAGCCCTACAGGGGACCGGGCCTACGAGCAGTACTTC. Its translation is CSSSPTGDRAYEQYF.

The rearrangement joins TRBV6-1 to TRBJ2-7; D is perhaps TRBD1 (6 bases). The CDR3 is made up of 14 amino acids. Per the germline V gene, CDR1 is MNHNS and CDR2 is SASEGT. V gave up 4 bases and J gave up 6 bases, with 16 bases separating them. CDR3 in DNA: TGTGCCAGCAGTGTCTCACAGGGATTCTCCGAGCAGTACTTC. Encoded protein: CASSVSQGFSEQYF.

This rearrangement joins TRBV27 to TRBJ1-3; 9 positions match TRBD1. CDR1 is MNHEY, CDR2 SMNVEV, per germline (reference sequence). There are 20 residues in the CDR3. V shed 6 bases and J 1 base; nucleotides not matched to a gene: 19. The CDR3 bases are TGTGCCAGCAGCTTACTCCACCCGGGACAGGGAACACTATCTGGAAACACCATATATTTT. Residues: CASSLLHPGQGTLSGNTIYF.

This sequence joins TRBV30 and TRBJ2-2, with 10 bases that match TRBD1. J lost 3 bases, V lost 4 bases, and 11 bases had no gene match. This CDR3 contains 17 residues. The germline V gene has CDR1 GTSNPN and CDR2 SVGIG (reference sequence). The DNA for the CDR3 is TGTGCCTGGAACCGGGACAGGGGAGGATCCGACACCGGGGAGCTGTTTTTT. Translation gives CAWNRDRGGSDTGELFF.

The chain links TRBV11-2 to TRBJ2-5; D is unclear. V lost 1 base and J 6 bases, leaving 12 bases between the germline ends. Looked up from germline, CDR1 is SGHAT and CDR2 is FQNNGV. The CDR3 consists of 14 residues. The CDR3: CASSLVKAPKTQYF. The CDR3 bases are TGTGCCAGCAGCTTAGTCAAAGCCCCGAAGACCCAGTACTTC.

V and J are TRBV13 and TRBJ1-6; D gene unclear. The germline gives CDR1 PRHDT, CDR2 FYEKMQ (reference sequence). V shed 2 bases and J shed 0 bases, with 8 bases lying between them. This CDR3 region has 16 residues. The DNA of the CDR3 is TGTGCCAGCAGCTTAATGGCACCCTCCTATAATTCACCCCTCCACTTT. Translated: CASSLMAPSYNSPLHF.

In DNA form, the CDR3 reads TGTGCCAGCAGCTCTCAGGGTAACGGGGAGCTGTTTTTT. Its protein is CASSSQGNGELFF. The J gene is TRBJ2-2, the V gene TRBV7-3, with D possibly TRBD1 on 5 matching bases. Germline V gene data show CDR1 as SGHTA and CDR2 as FQGTGA. V lost 4 bases, J lost 7 bases, and 10 bases lay in between. The length of the CDR3 is 13 residues.

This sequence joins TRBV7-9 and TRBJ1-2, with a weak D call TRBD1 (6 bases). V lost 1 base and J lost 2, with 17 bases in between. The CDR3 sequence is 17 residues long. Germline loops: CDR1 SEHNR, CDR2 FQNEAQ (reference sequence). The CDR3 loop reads CASSLGGGRASNYGYTF. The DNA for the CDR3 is TGTGCCAGCAGCTTAGGGGGGGGCAGGGCGTCCAACTATGGCTACACCTTC.

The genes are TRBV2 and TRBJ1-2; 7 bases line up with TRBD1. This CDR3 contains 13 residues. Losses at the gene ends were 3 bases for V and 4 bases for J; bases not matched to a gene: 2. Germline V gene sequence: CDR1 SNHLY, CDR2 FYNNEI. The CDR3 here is CASSEQGGYGYTF. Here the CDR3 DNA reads TGTGCCAGCAGTGAGCAGGGGGGCTATGGCTACACCTTC.

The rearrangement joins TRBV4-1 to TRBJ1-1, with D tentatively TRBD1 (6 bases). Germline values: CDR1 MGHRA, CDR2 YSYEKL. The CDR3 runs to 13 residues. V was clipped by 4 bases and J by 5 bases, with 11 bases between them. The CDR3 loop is CASSRAGETEAFF. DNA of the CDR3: TGCGCCAGCAGCCGGGCAGGGGAGACTGAAGCTTTCTTT.

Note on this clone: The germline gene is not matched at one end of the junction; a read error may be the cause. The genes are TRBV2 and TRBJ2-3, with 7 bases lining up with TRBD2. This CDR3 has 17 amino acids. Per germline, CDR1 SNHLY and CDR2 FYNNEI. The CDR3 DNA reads TGTGTCAGCAGTGAAGCGCGGGGCGGGAGTATAGCAGATACGCAGTATTTT. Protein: CVSSEARGGSIADTQYF.

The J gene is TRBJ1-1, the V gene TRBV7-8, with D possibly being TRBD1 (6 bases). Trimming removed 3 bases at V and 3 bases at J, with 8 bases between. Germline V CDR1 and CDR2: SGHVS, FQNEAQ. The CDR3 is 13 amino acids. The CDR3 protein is CASSLAGDTEAFF. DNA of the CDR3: TGTGCCAGCAGCTTGGCAGGGGACACTGAAGCTTTCTTT.

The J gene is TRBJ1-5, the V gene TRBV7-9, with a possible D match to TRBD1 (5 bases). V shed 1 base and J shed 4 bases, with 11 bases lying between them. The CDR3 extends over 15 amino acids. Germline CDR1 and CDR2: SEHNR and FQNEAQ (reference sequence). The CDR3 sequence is CASSLGGEVNQPQHF. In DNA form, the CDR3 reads TGTGCCAGCAGCTTAGGAGGGGAGGTTAATCAGCCCCAGCATTTT.

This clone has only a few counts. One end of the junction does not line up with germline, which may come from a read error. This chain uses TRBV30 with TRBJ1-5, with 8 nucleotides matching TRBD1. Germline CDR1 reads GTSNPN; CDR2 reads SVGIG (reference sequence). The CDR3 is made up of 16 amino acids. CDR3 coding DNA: TGTGCCGGGAGTTTGAGGACAGGGCACCTTCCTCAGGCCCAGCATTTT. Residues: CAGSLRTGHLPQAQHF.

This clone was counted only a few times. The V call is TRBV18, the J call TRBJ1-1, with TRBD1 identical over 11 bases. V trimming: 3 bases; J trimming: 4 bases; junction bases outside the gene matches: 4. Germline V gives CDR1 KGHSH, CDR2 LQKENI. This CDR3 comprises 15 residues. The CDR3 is CASSPRTGGFTEAFF. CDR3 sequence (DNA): TGTGCCAGCTCACCCCGGACAGGGGGCTTCACTGAAGCTTTCTTT.

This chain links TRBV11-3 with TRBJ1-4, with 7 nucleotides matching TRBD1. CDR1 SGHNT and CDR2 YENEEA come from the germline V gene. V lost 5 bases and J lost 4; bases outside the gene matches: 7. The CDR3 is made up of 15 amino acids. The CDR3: CASSQRTGVNEKLFF. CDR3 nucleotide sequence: TGTGCCAGCAGCCAGCGGACAGGCGTTAATGAAAAACTGTTTTTT.